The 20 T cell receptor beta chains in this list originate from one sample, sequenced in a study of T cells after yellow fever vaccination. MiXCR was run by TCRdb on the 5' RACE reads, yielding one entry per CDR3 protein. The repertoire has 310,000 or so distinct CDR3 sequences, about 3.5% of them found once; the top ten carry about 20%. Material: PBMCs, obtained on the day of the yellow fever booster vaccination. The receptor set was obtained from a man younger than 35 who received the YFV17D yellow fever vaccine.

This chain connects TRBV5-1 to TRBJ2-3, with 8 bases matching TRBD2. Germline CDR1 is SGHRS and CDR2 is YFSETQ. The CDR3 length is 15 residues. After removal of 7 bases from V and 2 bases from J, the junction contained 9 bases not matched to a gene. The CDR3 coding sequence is TGCGCCAGCCAGACTAGCGCGGGTCCCACAGATACGCAGTATTTT. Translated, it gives CASQTSAGPTDTQYF.

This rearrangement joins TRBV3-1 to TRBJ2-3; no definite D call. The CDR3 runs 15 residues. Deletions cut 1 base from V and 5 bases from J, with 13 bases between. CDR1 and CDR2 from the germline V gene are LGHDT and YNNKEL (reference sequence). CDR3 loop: CASSQGVSPEDTQYF. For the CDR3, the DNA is TGTGCCAGCAGCCAAGGGGTTAGCCCCGAAGATACGCAGTATTTT.

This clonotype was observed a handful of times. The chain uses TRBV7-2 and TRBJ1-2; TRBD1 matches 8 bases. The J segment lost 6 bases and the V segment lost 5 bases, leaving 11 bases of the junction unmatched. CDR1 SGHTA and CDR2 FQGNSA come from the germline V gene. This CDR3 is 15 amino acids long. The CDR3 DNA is TGTGCCAGCAGCCCATATCAACAGGGGGGTCATGGCTACACCTTC. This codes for CASSPYQQGGHGYTF.

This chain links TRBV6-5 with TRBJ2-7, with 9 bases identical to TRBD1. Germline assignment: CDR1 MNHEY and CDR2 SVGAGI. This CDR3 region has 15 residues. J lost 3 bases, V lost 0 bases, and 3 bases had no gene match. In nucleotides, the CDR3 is TGTGCCAGCAGTTACTCTGGGACAGGGATCTACGAGCAGTACTTC. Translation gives CASSYSGTGIYEQYF.

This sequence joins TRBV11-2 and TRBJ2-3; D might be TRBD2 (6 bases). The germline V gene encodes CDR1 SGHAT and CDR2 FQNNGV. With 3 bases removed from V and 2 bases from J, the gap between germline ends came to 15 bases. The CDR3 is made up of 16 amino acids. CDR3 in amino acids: CASSFLLSGHTDTQYF. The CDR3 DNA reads TGTGCCAGCAGCTTTCTCTTAAGCGGGCACACAGATACGCAGTATTTT.

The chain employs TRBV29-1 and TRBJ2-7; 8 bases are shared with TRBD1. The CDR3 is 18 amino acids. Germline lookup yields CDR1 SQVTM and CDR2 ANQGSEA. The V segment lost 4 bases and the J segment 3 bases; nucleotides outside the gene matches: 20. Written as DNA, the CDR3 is TGCAGCGTTGTGGCAGGGGGCAACGTAGAAGGAGAAGTCTACGAGCAGTACGTC. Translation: CSVVAGGNVEGEVYEQYV.

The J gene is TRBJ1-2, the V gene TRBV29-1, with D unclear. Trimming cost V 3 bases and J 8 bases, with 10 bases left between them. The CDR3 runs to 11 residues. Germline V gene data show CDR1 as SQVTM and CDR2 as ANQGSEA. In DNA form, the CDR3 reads TGCAGCGTTGAGAGTGTGAGCGGCTACACCTTC. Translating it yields CSVESVSGYTF.

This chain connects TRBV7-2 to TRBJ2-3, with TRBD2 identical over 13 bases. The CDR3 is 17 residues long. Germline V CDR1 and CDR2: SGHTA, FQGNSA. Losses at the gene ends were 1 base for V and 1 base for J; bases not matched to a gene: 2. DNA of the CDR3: TGTGCCAGCAGCTTAGAGGGACTAGCGGGGCGCACAGATACGCAGTATTTT. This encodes CASSLEGLAGRTDTQYF.

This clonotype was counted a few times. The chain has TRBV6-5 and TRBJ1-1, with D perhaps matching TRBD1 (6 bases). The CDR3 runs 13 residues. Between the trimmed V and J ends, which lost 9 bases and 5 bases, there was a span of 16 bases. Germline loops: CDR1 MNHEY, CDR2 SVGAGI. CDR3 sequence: CASTGWGGTEAFF. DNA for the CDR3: TGTGCCAGTACAGGGTGGGGTGGTACTGAAGCTTTCTTT.

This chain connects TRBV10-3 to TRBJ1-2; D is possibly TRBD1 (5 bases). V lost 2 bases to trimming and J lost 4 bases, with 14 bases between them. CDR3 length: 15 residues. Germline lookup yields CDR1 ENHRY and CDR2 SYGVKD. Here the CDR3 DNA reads TGTGCCATCAGTGAGAATGGGGGGACCATCTATGGCTACACCTTC. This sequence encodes CAISENGGTIYGYTF.

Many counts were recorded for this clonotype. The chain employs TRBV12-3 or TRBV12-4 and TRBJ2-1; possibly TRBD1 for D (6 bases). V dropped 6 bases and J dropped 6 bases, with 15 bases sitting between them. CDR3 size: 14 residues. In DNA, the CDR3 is TGTGCCAGCAGCCCCGATGGGGGCCGCAATGAGCAGTTCTTC. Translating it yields CASSPDGGRNEQFF.

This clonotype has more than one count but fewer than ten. CDR3 coding DNA: TGTGCCAGCAGCTTCGGGACTAGCGGGACCCAGTACTTC. This codes for CASSFGTSGTQYF. The chain recombines TRBV7-2 with TRBJ2-5, with 11 nucleotides matching TRBD2. There are 13 residues in the CDR3. Trimming at V came to 3 bases and at J to 7 bases, leaving 1 base not matched to a gene. The germline CDR1 and CDR2 sequences are SGHTA and FQGNSA. The full variable domain, completed using reference TRBV7-2 and TRBJ2-5, is GAGVSQSPSNKVTEKGKDVELRCDPISGHTALYWYRQSLGQGLEFLIYFQGNSAPDKSGLPSDRFSAERTGGSVSTLTIQRTQQEDSAVYLCASSFGTSGTQYFGPGTRLLVL.

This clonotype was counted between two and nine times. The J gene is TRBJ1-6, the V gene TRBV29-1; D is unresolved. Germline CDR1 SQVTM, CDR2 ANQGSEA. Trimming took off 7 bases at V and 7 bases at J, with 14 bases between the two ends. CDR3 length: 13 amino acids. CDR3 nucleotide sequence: TGCAGCGCCGGTGGAGTCTCCAATTCACCCCTCCACTTT. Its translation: CSAGGVSNSPLHF.

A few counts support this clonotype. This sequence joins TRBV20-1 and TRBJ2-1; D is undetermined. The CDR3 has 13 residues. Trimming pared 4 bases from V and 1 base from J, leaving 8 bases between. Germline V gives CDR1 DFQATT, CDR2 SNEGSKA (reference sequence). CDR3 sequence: CSANYPSYNEQFF. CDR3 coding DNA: TGCAGTGCTAATTACCCTTCCTACAATGAGCAGTTCTTC.

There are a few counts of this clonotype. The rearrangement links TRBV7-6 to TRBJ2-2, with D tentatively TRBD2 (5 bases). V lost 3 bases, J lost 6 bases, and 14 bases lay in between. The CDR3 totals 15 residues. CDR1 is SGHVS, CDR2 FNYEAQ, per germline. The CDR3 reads CASSFPGSGPGELFF. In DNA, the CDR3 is TGTGCCAGCAGCTTTCCGGGATCAGGACCCGGGGAGCTGTTTTTT.

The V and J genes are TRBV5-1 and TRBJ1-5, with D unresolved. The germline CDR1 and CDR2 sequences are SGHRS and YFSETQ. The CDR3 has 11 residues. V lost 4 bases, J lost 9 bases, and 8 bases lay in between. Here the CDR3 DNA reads TGCGCCAGCAGCCCTCTACGGCCCCAGCATTTT. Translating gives CASSPLRPQHF.

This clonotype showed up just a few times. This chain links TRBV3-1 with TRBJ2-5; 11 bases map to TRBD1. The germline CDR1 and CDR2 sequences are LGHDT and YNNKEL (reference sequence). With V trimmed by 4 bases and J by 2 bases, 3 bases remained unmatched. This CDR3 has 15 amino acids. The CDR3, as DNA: TGTGCCAGCAGCCCCGGACAGGGGGCGCAAGAGACCCAGTACTTC. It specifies CASSPGQGAQETQYF.

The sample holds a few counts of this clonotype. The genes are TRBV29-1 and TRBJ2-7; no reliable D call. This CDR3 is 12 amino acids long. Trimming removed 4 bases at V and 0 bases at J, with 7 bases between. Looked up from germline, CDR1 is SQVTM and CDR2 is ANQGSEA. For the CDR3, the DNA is TGCAGCGTTGTCTACAGCTCCTACGAGCAGTACTTC. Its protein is CSVVYSSYEQYF.

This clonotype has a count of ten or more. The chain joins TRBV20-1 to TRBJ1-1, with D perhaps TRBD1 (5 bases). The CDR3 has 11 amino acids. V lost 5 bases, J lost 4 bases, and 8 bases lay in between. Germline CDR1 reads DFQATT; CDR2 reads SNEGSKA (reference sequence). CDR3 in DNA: TGCAGTGCTGGTAGGGGCACTGAAGCTTTCTTT. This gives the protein CSAGRGTEAFF.

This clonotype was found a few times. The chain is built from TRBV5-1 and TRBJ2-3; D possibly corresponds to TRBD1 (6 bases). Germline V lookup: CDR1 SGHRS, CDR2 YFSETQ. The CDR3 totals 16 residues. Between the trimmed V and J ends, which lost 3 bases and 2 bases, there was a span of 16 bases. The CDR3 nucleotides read TGCGCCAGCAGCTATCAGGGGCCGACCTTCACAGATACGCAGTATTTT. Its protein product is CASSYQGPTFTDTQYF. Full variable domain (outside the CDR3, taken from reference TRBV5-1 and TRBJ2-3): KAGVTQTPRYLIKTRGQQVTLSCSPISGHRSVSWYQQTPGQGLQFLFEYFSETQRNKGNFPGRFSGRQFSNSRSEMNVSTLELGDSALYLCASSYQGPTFTDTQYFGPGTRLTVL.